Many counts were recorded for the clone carrying this T cell receptor (beta chain). TCRdb analysed the 5' RACE reads with MiXCR anew, one entry per CDR3 protein. The table includes around 200,000 distinct CDR3 sequences, roughly a tenth detected once. The data were obtained in a study of T-cell memory formation after mild COVID-19. Specimen: PBMCs or a T cell subset sorted from them (not recorded which). This clonotype originated in a man aged 18 to 29 who had mild COVID-19 (a few samples of this study predate the infection). Cell type and time point are not known.

In DNA, the CDR3 is TGTGCCAGCAGCATCCTGAACACTGAAGCTTTCTTT. This codes for CASSILNTEAFF. The chain combines TRBV7-9 with TRBJ1-1; D call uncertain. V was trimmed by 5 bases and J by 0 bases, leaving 4 bases between them. Germline CDR1 SEHNR, CDR2 FQNEAQ (reference sequence). The CDR3 extends over 12 amino acids.